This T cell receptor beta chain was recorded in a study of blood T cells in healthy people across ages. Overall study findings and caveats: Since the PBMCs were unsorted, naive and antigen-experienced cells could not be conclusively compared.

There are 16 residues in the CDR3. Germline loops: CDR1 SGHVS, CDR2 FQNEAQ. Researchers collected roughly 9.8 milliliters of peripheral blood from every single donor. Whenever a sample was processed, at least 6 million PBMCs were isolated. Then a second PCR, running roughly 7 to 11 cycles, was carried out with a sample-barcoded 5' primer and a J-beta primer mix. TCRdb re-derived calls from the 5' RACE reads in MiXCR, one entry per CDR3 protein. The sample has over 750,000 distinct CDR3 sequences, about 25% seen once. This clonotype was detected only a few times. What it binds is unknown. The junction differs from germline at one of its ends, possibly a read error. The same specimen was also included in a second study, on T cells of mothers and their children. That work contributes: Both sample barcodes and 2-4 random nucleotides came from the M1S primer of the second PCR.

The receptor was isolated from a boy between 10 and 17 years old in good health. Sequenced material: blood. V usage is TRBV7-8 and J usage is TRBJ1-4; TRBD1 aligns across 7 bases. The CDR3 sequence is CASSLHRDSPNENLFF. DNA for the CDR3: TGTGCCAGCAGCTTACACCGGGACAGCCCGAATGAAAACCTGTTTTTT. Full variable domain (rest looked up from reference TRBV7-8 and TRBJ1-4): GAGVSQSPRYKVAKRGQDVALRCDPISGHVSLFWYQQALGQGPEFLTYFQNEAQLDKSGLPSDRFFAERPEGSVSTLKIQRTQQEDSAVYLCASSLHRDSPNENLFFGSGTQLSVL.